This entry is about one T cell receptor beta chain. Its specificity is unknown. The data were taken from a study of cytomegalovirus exposure and HLA in healthy donors. Points from the study as a whole: Listed as cytomegalovirus-associated were around 160 TCR beta chains. Presence/absence analyses supposed approximately even sequencing depth among donors. A cluster of highly shared sequence variants was likely a sequencing artifact. The authors later found HLA-associated TCR beta chains more clonally expanded than equally common others.

Germline CDR1 SGHRS, CDR2 YFSETQ. J was trimmed by 5 bases and V by 7 bases; bases with no gene match: 7. The CDR3 sequence is 14 residues long. Researchers ran the PCR with 60 Vbeta and 13 Jbeta primers. TCRdb's copy holds only in-frame clones and misses some; the assay was immunoSEQ multiplex PCR. Altogether fewer than 140,000 clones are present, roughly 71% being singletons, with the ten largest covering around 2.7%. The chain recombines TRBV5-1 with TRBJ2-5; 11 bases are a match to TRBD2. The sequence was collected from a male donor in good health and CMV-seropositive. The sequencing sample was made of PBMCs. The CDR3 loop is CASWTSGPQETQYF. For the CDR3, the DNA is TGCGCCAGCTGGACTAGCGGGCCCCAGGAGACCCAGTACTTC.